This entry describes one T cell receptor beta chain. Its target is not known. TCRdb's table, derived via immunoSEQ multiplex PCR, lists solely in-frame clones and lacks some. The repertoire holds more than 90,000 clones, with about 90% as singletons. The data belong to a study of CD4+ T cells in melanoma. Study results and limitations: In melanoma, neoantigen-specific CD4+ T cells reportedly differed in differentiation state. CD8+ T cell, macrophage and B cell function reportedly correlated with neoantigen-specific CD4+ T cells.

V shed 4 bases and J 6 bases; nucleotides not matched to a gene: 3. CDR3 length: 14 amino acids. The germline gives CDR1 SGHDN, CDR2 FVKESK. This TCR was recovered from a human donor with melanoma. The sequenced sample consisted of peripheral blood. This chain uses TRBV14 with TRBJ2-2; 9 bases match TRBD1. CDR3 in DNA: TGTGCCAGCAGCCTACAGGGGGCGCCCGGGGAGCTGTTTTTT. Residues: CASSLQGAPGELFF.